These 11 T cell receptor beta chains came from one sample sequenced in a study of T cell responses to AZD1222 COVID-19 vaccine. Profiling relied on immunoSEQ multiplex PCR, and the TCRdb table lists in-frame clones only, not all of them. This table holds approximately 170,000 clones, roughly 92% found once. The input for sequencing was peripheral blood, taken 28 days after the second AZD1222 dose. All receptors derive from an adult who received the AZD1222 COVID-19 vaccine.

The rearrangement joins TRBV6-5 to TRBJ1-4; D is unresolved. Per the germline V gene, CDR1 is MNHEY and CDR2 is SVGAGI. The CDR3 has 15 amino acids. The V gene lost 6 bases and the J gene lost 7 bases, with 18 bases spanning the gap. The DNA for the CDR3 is TGTGCCAGCAGCTCCGCGCACCGGCGGGGTGAAAAACTGTTTTTT. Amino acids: CASSSAHRRGEKLFF.

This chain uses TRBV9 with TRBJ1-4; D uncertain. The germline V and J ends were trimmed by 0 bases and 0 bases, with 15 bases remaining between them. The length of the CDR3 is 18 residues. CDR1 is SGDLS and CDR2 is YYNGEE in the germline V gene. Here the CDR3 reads CASSVDGGLSATNEKLFF. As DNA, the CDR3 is TGTGCCAGCAGCGTAGACGGAGGCCTCAGCGCAACTAATGAAAAACTGTTTTTT.

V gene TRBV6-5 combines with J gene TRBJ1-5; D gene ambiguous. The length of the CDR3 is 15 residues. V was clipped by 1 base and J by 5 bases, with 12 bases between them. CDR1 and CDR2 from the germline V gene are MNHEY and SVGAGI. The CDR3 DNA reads TGTGCCAGCAGTTACTATGCAGGAGCAGATCAGCCCCAGCATTTT. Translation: CASSYYAGADQPQHF.

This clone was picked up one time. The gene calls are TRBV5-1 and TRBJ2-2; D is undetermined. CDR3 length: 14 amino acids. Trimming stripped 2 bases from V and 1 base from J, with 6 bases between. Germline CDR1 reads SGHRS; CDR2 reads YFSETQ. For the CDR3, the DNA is TGCGCCAGCAGCTTTGACAAGAACACCGGGGAGCTGTTTTTT. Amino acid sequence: CASSFDKNTGELFF.

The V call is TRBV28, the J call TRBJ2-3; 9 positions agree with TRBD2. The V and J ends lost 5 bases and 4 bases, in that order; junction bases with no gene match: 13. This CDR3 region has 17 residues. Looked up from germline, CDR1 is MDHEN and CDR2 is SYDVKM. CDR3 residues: CASSLPPGLAAPDTQYF. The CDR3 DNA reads TGTGCCAGCAGTCTCCCCCCGGGACTAGCTGCCCCAGATACGCAGTATTTT.

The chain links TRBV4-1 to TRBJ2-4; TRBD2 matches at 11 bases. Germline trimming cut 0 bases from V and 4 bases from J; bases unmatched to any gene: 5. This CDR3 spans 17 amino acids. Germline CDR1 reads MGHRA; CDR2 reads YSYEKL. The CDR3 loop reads CASSQEIAGGPKNIQYF. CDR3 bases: TGCGCCAGCAGCCAAGAAATAGCGGGAGGGCCAAAAAACATTCAGTACTTC.

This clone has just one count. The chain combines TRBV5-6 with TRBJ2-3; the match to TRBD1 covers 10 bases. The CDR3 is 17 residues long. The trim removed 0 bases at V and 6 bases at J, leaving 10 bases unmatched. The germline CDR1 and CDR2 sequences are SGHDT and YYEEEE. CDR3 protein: CASSLGIGRQGADTQYF. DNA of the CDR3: TGTGCCAGCAGCTTGGGAATCGGTCGACAGGGGGCGGATACGCAGTATTTT.

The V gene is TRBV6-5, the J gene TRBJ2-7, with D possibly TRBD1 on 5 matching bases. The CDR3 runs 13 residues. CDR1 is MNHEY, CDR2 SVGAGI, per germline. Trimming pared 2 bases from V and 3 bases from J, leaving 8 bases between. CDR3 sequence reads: CASSYDRHYEQYF. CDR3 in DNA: TGTGCCAGCAGTTACGACAGACACTACGAGCAGTACTTC.

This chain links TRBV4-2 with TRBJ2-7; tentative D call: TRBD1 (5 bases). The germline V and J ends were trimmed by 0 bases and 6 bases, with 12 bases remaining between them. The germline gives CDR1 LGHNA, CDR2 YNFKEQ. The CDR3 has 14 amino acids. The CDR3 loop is CASSQDSSRAEQYF. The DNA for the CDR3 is TGTGCCAGCAGCCAAGATTCGAGCAGGGCCGAGCAGTACTTC.

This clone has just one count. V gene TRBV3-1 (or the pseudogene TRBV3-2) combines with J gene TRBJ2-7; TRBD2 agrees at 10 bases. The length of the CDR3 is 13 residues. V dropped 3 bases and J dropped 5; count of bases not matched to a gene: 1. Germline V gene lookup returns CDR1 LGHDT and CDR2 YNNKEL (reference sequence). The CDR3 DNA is TGTGCCAGCAGCCAGGGACTAGCGAACGAGCAGTACTTC. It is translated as CASSQGLANEQYF.

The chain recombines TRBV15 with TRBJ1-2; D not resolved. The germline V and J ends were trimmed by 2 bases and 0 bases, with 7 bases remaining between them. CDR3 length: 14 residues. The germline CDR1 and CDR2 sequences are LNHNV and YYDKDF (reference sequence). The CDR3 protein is CATSRRGPNYGYTF. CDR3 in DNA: TGTGCCACCAGCAGACGGGGTCCTAACTATGGCTACACCTTC.